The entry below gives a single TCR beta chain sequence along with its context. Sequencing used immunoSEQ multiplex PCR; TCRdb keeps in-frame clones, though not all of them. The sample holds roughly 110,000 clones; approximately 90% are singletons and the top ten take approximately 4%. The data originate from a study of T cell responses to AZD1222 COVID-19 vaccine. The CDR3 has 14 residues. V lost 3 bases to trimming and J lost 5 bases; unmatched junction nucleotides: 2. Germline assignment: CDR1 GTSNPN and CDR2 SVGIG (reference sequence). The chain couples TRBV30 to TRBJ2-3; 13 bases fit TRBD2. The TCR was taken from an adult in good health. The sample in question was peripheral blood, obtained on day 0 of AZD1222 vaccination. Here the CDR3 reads CAWRRLAGGDTQYF. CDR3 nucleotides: TGTGCCTGGAGGCGACTAGCGGGAGGAGATACGCAGTATTTT.